This TCR beta chain is drawn from a study of blood T cell repertoires in COVID-19. Study at large: Sites across the United States, Italy and Spain contributed samples from acute and convalescent COVID-19.

Produced via immunoSEQ multiplex PCR; TCRdb's table is partial and in-frame only. The sample yields around 150,000 clones, approximately 85% seen once. There are 17 residues in the CDR3. After removal of 1 base from V and 7 bases from J, the junction contained 15 bases not matched to a gene. Germline V gene lookup returns CDR1 SGHTA and CDR2 FQGTGA. What was sequenced was peripheral blood. This receptor was taken from a woman in her sixties with COVID-19, enrolled during active disease. The V and J genes are TRBV7-3 and TRBJ2-7; TRBD1 matches 8 bases. CDR3 nucleotide sequence: TGTGCCAGCAGCTTAAATCACGGACAGGGAAGACCTGGGGAGCAGTACTTC. Protein: CASSLNHGQGRPGEQYF.